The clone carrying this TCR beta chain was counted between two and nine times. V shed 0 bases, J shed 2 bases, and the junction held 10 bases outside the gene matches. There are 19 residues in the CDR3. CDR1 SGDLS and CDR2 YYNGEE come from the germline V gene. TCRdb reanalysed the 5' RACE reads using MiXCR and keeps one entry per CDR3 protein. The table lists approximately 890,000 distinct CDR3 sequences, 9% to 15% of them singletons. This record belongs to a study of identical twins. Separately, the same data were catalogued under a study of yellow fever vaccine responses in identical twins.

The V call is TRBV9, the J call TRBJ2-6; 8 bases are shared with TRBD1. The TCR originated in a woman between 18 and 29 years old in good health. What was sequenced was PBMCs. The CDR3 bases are TGTGCCAGCAGCGTAGGTTTAGCAGGGGGCGCCCCTGGGGCCAACGTCCTGACTTTC. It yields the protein CASSVGLAGGAPGANVLTF.